These 8 T cell receptor beta chains originate from one sample sequenced in a study of shared clonotypes between healthy human individuals. Method: immunoSEQ multiplex PCR; TCRdb's copy keeps in-frame clones and lacks some. The sample has about 490,000 clones, over 70% seen once; the top ten hold about an eighth. Sequenced sample: PBMCs. The receptors derive from a woman aged 35 to 49 in good health. Some clones in this sample may be carry-over from other donors' samples.

A note on this clone: Other DNA variants within this sample encode the same CDR3. V usage is TRBV7-9 and J usage is TRBJ2-1, with D possibly matching TRBD2 (6 bases). Per germline, CDR1 SEHNR and CDR2 FQNEAQ (reference sequence). With 2 bases removed from V and 1 base from J, the gap between germline ends came to 12 bases. The CDR3 has 16 amino acids. The CDR3 region is CASSLSLAGSYNEQFF. CDR3 in DNA: TGTGCCAGCAGCTTATCGTTGGCGGGGTCCTACAATGAGCAGTTCTTC.

This chain joins TRBV6-1 and TRBJ1-4; unclear D gene. Trimming cost V 2 bases and J 6 bases, with 16 bases left between them. This CDR3 is built from 16 residues. From germline, CDR1 is MNHNS and CDR2 SASEGT. DNA for the CDR3: TGTGCCAGCAGTGAAATGAGCCGGTTTGTTCATGAAAAACTGTTTTTT. Amino acid sequence: CASSEMSRFVHEKLFF.

As for this clone: The same CDR3 is also encoded by other DNA sequences in this sample. V gene TRBV27 combines with J gene TRBJ2-6; D is undetermined. With 3 bases removed from V and 4 bases from J, the gap between germline ends came to 4 bases. This CDR3 comprises 13 residues. Germline CDR1 and CDR2: MNHEY and SMNVEV (reference sequence). CDR3 DNA sequence: TGTGCCAGCAGTTTGGGAGGGGCCAACGTCCTGACTTTC. This translates into CASSLGGANVLTF.

Remarks on this clone: This sequence is one base from a far larger clone and is likely a read error. The chain links TRBV5-4 to TRBJ2-7; D unclear. The CDR3 is 13 residues long. CDR1 is SGHNT, CDR2 YYREEE, per germline (reference sequence). CDR3 loop: CASSLDSSCEQYF. In DNA form, the CDR3 reads TGTGCCAGCAGCTTGGACAGCTCCTGCGAGCAGTACTTC. Drawing the rest from reference TRBV5-4 and TRBJ2-7, the complete variable domain is ETGVTQSPTHLIKTRGQQVTLRCSSQSGHNTVSWYQQALGQGPQFIFQYYREEENGRGNFPPRFSGLQFPNYSSELNVNALELDDSALYLCASSLDSSCEQYFGPGTRLTVT.

The CDR3: CASSGAGDASLDNEQFF. CDR3 bases: TGTGCCAGCAGTGGGGCCGGGGATGCATCTTTGGACAATGAGCAGTTCTTC. V and J are TRBV28 and TRBJ2-1; possibly TRBD1 or TRBD2 for D (5 bases each). The CDR3 contains 17 residues. V shed 5 bases and J shed 5 bases, with 22 bases lying between them. The germline gives CDR1 MDHEN, CDR2 SYDVKM.

V is TRBV27 and J is TRBJ1-2; no clear D gene. The CDR3 is 15 amino acids. V was shortened by 4 bases and J by 3 bases, with 15 bases between the two germline ends. Looked up from germline, CDR1 is MNHEY and CDR2 is SMNVEV (reference sequence). CDR3 coding DNA: TGTGCCAGCAGTTCAGGCAATCGACTCCACTATGGCTACACCTTC. Protein product: CASSSGNRLHYGYTF.

As to this clone: A far larger clone is just one base off, so this is likely a read error. The identical CDR3 is also encoded by other nucleotide sequences in the sample. DNA of the CDR3: TGTGCCAGCAGCACGGCGGGATTTTCTGGTCAGCCCCAGCACTTT. This translates into CASSTAGFSGQPQHF. The chain recombines TRBV7-2 with TRBJ1-5; D is undetermined. Germline V gene sequence: CDR1 SGHTA, CDR2 FQGNSA. The CDR3 loop spans 15 amino acids.

The chain has TRBV28 and TRBJ2-5; D is possibly TRBD2 (6 bases). Germline V gene lookup returns CDR1 MDHEN and CDR2 SYDVKM. Trimming shortened V by 8 bases and J by 5 bases, and 12 bases separated the two germline ends. The CDR3 length is 12 residues. CDR3 in amino acids: CASSGRLETQYF. For the CDR3, the DNA is TGTGCCAGCTCAGGGAGGTTGGAGACCCAGTACTTC.